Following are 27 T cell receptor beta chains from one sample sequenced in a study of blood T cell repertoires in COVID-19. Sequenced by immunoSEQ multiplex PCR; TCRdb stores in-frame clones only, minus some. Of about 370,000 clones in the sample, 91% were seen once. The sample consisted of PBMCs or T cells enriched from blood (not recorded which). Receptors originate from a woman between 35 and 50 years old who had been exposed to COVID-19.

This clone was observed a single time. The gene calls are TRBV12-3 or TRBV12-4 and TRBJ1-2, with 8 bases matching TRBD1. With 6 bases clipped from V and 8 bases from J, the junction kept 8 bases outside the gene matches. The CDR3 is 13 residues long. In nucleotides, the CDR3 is TGTGCCAGCAGCCCGGACAGGGTGAGGGGCTACACCTTC. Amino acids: CASSPDRVRGYTF.

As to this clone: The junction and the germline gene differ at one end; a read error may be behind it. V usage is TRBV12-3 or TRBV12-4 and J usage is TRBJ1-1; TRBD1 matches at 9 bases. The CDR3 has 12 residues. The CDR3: CASSSREGQGKF. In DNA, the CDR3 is TGTGCCAGCAGTTCAAGGGAGGGACAGGGAAAGTTT.

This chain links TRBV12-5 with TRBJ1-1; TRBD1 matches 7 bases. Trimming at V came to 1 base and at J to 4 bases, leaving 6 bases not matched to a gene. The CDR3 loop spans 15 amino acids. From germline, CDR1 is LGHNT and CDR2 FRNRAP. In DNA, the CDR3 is TGTGCTAGTGGTTTGGCCCCCCAGGGGGGCACTGAAGCTTTCTTT. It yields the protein CASGLAPQGGTEAFF.

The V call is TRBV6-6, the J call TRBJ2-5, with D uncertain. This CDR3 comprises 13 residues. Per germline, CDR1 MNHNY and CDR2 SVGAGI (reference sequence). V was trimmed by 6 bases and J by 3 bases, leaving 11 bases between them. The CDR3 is CASSLRVEETQYF. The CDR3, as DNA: TGTGCCAGCAGCCTTAGAGTAGAAGAGACCCAGTACTTC.

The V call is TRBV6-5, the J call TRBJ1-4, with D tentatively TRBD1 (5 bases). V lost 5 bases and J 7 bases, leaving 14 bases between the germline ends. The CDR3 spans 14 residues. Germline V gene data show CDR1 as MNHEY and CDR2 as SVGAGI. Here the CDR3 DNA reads TGTGCCAGCAGTCCAGGGTTAGTGAGTGAAAAACTGTTTTTT. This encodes CASSPGLVSEKLFF.

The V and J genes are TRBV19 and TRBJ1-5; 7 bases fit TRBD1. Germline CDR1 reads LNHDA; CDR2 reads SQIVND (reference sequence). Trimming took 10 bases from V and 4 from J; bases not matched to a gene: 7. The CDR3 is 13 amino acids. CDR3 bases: TGTGCCACCCAGGGGGTGGGGAATCAGCCCCAGCATTTT. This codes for CATQGVGNQPQHF.

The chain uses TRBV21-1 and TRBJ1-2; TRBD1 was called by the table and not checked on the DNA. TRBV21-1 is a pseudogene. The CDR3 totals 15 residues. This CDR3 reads CASSIRQGALYGYTF. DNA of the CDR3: TGTGCCAGCAGCATCCGACAGGGAGCACTCTATGGCTACACCTTC.

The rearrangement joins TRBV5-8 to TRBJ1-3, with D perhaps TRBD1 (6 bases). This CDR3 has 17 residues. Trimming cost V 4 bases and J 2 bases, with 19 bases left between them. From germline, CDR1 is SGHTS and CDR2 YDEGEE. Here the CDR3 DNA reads TGTGCCAGCAGCCCAGAGGGCAGGGGAAGAACTGGAAACACCATATATTTT. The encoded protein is CASSPEGRGRTGNTIYF.

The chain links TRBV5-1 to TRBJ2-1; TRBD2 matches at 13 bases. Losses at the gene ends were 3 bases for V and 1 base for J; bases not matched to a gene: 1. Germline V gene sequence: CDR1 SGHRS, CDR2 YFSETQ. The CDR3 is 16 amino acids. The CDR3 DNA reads TGCGCCAGCAGCTCGGGACTAGCGGGATCCTACAATGAGCAGTTCTTC. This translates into CASSSGLAGSYNEQFF.

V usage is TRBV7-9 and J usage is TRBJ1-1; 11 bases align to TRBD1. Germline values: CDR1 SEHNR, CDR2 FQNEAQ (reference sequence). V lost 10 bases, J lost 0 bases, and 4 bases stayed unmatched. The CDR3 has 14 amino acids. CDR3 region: CATDRGLMNTEAFF. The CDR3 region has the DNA TGTGCCACGGACAGGGGGCTAATGAACACTGAAGCTTTCTTT.

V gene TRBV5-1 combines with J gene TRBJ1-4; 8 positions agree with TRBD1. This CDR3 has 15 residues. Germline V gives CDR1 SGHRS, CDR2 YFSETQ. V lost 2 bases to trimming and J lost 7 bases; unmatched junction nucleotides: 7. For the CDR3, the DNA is TGCGCCAGCAGCTTATTTCCACAGGGGGGTGAAAAACTGTTTTTT. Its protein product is CASSLFPQGGEKLFF. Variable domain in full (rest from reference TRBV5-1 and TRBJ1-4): KAGVTQTPRYLIKTRGQQVTLSCSPISGHRSVSWYQQTPGQGLQFLFEYFSETQRNKGNFPGRFSGRQFSNSRSEMNVSTLELGDSALYLCASSLFPQGGEKLFFGSGTQLSVL.

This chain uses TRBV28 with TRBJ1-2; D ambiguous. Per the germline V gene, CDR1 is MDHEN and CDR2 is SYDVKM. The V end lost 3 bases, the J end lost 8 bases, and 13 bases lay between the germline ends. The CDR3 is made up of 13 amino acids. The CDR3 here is CASSLNQVPGYTF. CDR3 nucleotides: TGTGCCAGCAGTTTGAATCAGGTGCCGGGCTACACCTTC.

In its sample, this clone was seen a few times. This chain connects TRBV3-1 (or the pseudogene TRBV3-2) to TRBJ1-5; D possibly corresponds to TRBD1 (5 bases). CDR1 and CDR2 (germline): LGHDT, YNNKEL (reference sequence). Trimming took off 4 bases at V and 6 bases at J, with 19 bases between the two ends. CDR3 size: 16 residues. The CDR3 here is CASSPGAGSVFQPQHF. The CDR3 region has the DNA TGTGCCAGCAGCCCTGGGGCAGGATCGGTTTTTCAGCCCCAGCATTTT.

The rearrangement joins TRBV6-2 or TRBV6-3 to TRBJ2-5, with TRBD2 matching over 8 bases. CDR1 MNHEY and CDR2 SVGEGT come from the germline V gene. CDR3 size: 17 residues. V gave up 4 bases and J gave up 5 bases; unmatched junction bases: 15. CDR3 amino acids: CASSSDAGGGWYETQYF. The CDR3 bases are TGTGCCAGCAGTTCCGACGCGGGCGGGGGGTGGTATGAGACCCAGTACTTC.

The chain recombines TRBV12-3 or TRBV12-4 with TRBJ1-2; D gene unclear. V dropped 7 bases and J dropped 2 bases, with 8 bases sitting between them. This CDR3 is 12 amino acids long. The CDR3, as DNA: TGTGCCAGCACCAACAGCAACTATGGCTACACCTTC. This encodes CASTNSNYGYTF.

CDR3 region: CASRREDPGIQYF. The CDR3 coding sequence is TGTGCCAGCAGGCGGGAGGACCCGGGCATTCAGTACTTC. The chain is built from TRBV6-5 and TRBJ2-4; TRBD2 agrees at 8 bases. The J segment lost 9 bases and the V segment lost 6 bases, leaving 7 bases of the junction unmatched. The germline V gene has CDR1 MNHEY and CDR2 SVGAGI. This CDR3 contains 13 residues.

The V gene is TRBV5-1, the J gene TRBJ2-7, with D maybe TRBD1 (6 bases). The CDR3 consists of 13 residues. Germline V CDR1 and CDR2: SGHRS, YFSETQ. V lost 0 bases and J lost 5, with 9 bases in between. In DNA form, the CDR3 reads TGCGCCAGCAGCTTGGGGACAGCCAACGAGCAGTACTTC. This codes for CASSLGTANEQYF.

CDR3 DNA sequence: TGTGCCAGCAGCTTAGCGGGACGGGGGCAGCCCCAGCATTTT. Protein: CASSLAGRGQPQHF. This chain links TRBV7-9 with TRBJ1-5; perhaps TRBD1 as D (5 bases). V was trimmed by 0 bases and J by 7 bases, leaving 10 bases between them. This CDR3 has 14 residues. Germline lookup yields CDR1 SEHNR and CDR2 FQNEAQ (reference sequence).

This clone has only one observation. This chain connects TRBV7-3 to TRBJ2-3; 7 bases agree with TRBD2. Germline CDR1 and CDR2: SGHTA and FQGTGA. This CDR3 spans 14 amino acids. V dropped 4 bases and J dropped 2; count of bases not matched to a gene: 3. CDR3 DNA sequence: TGTGCCAGCAGCTCGGGACTACCCACAGATACGCAGTATTTT. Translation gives CASSSGLPTDTQYF.

The CDR3 is CASSILGQGRKLFF. The CDR3 DNA is TGTGCCAGTAGTATCCTGGGACAGGGACGAAAACTGTTTTTT. This rearrangement joins TRBV19 to TRBJ1-4, with TRBD1 identical over 9 bases. This CDR3 has 14 residues. Trimming cost V 3 bases and J 10 bases; bases outside gene matches: 6. CDR1 is LNHDA, CDR2 SQIVND, per germline (reference sequence). The complete variable domain, with remaining parts taken from reference TRBV19 and TRBJ1-4, reads DGGITQSPKYLFRKEGQNVTLSCEQNLNHDAMYWYRQDPGQGLRLIYYSQIVNDFQKGDIAEGYSVSREKKESFPLTVTSAQKNPTAFYLCASSILGQGRKLFFGSGTQLSVL.

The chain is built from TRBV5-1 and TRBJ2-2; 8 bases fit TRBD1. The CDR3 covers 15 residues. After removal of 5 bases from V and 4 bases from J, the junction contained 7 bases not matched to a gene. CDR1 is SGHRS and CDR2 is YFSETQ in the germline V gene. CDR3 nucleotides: TGCGCCAGCAGTTACGACAGGGGAGGCACCGGGGAGCTGTTTTTT. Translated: CASSYDRGGTGELFF. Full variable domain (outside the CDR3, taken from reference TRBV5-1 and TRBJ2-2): KAGVTQTPRYLIKTRGQQVTLSCSPISGHRSVSWYQQTPGQGLQFLFEYFSETQRNKGNFPGRFSGRQFSNSRSEMNVSTLELGDSALYLCASSYDRGGTGELFFGEGSRLTVL.

CDR3 residues: CSATQGAGGEKLFF. The CDR3 DNA is TGCAGCGCGACACAGGGGGCGGGAGGCGAAAAACTGTTTTTT. This rearrangement joins TRBV29-1 to TRBJ1-4; TRBD1 agrees at 9 bases. V shed 7 bases, J shed 8 bases, and the junction held 11 bases outside the gene matches. Germline V gene data show CDR1 as SQVTM and CDR2 as ANQGSEA. The CDR3 contains 14 residues.

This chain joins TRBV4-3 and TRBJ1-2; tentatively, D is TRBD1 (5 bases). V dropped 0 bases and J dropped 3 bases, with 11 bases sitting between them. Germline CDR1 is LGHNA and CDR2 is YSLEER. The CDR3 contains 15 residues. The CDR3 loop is CASSQDLRGDYGYTF. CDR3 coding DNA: TGCGCCAGCAGCCAAGATCTTCGGGGGGACTATGGCTACACCTTC.

DNA of the CDR3: TGTGCCAGCAACCCGACGGGTTATAATTCACCCCTCCACTTT. Protein product: CASNPTGYNSPLHF. This chain joins TRBV5-6 and TRBJ1-6; D gene unclear. The CDR3 has 14 amino acids. The V gene lost 6 bases and the J gene lost 4 bases, with 11 bases spanning the gap. CDR1 SGHDT and CDR2 YYEEEE come from the germline V gene.

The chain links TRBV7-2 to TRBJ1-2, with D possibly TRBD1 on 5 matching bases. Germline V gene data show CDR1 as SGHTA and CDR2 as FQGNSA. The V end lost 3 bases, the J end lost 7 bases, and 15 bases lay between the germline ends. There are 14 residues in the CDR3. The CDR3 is CASSLGRELGGYTF. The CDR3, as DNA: TGTGCCAGCAGCTTGGGCAGGGAATTGGGTGGCTACACCTTC.

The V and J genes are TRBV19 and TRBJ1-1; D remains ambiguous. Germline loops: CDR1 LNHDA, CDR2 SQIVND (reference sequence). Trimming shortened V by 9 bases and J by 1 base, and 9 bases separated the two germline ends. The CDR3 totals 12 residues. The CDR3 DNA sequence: TGTGCCAGCCGTACATCGAACACTGAAGCTTTCTTT. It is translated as CASRTSNTEAFF.

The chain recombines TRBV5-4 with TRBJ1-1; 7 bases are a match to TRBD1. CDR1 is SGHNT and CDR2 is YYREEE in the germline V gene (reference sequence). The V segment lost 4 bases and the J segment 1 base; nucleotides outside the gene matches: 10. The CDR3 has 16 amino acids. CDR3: CASSPAPGQQNTEAFF. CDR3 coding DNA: TGTGCCAGCAGCCCTGCCCCGGGACAGCAGAACACTGAAGCTTTCTTT.